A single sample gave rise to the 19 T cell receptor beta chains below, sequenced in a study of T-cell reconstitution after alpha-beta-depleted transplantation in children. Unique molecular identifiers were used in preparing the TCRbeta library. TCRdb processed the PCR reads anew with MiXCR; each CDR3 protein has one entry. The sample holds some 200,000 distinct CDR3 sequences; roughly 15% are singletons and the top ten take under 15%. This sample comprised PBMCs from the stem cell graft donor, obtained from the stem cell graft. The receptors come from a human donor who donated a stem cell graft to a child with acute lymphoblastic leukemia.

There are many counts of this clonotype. The CDR3 nucleotides read TGCAGTGCTAGAGATATCCCATGGAACAGGAACTATGGCTACACCTTC. This sequence encodes CSARDIPWNRNYGYTF. The rearrangement links TRBV20-1 to TRBJ1-2; D may be TRBD1 (5 bases). From germline, CDR1 is DFQATT and CDR2 SNEGSKA (reference sequence). V shed 0 bases and J shed 2 bases, with 16 bases lying between them. The CDR3 has 16 residues.

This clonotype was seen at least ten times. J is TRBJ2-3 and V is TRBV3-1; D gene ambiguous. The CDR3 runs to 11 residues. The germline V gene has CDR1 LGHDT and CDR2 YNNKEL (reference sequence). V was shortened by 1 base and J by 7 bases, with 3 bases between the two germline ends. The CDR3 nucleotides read TGTGCCAGCAGCCAAGCTTATACGCAGTATTTT. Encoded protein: CASSQAYTQYF.

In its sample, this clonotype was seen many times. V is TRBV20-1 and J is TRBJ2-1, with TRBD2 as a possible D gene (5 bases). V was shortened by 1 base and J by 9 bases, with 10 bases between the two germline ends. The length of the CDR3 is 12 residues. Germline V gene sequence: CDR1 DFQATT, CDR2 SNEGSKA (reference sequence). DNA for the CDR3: TGCAGTGCTAGAGTGCGACGGGGTGAGCAGTTCTTC. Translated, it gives CSARVRRGEQFF.

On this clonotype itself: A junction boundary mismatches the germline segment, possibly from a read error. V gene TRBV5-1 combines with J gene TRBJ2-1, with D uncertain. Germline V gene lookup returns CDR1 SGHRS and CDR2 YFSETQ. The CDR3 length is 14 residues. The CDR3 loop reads CASSLQDLYNEQFF. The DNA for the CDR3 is TGCGCCAGCAGCTTGCAGGATCTGTACAATGAGCAGTTCTTT.

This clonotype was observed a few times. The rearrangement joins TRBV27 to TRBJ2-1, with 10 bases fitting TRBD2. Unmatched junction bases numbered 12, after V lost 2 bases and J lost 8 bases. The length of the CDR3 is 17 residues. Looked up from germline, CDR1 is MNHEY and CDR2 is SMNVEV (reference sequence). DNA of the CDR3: TGTGCCAGCAGTTTACTGGGTCGGGCTAGCGGGAGACATGAGCAGTTCTTC. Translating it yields CASSLLGRASGRHEQFF.

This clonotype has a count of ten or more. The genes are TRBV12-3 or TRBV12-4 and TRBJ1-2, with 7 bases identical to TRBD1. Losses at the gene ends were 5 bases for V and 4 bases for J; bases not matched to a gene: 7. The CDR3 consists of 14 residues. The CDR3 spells CASSARQGPYGYTF. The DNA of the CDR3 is TGTGCCAGCAGTGCTAGACAGGGCCCCTATGGCTACACCTTC.

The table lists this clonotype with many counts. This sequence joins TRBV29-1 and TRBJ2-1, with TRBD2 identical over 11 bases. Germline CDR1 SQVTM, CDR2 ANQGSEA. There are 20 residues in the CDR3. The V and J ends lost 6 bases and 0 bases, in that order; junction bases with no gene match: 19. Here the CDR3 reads CSVPAKPGLAESFSYNEQFF. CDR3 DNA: TGCAGCGTCCCAGCTAAGCCGGGACTAGCGGAATCTTTCTCCTACAATGAGCAGTTCTTC.

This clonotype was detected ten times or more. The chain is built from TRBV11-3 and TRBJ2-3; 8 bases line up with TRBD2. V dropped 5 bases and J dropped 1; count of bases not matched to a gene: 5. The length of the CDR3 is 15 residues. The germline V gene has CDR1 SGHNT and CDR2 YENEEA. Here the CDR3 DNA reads TGTGCCAGCAGCCAAGCGGGAGAGGGCACAGATACGCAGTATTTT. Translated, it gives CASSQAGEGTDTQYF.

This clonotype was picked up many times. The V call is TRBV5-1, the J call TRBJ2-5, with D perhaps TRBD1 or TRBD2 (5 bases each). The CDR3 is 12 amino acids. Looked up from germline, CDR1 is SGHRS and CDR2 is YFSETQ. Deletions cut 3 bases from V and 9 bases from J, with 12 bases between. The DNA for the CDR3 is TGCGCCAGCAGCTCGTCGGGACGGCCCCAGTACTTC. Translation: CASSSSGRPQYF.

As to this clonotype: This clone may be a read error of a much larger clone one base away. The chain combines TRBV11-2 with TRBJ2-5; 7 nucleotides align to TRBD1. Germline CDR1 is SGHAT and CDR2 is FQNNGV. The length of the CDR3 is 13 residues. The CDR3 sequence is CGSSLGTEETQYF. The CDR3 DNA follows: TGTGGCAGCAGCTTAGGGACAGAAGAGACCCAGTACTTC.

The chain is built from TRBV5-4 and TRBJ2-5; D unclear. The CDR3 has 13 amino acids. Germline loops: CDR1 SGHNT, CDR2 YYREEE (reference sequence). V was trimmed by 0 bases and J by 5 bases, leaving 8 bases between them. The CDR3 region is CASSLALDETQYF. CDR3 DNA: TGTGCCAGCAGCTTGGCCTTGGATGAGACCCAGTACTTC.

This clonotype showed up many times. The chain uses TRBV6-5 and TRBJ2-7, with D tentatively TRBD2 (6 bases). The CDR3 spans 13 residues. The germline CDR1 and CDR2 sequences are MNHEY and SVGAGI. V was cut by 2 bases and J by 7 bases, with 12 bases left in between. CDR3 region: CASSYRSGREQYF. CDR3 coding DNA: TGTGCCAGCAGTTACCGTAGCGGACGGGAGCAGTACTTC.

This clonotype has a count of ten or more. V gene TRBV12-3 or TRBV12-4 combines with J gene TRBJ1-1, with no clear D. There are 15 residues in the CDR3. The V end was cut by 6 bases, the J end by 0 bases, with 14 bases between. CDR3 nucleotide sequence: TGTGCCAGCAGACCCCGAGGGTACATGAACACTGAAGCTTTCTTT. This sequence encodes CASRPRGYMNTEAFF.

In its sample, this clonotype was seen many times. Written as DNA, the CDR3 is TGCAGTGCTAGAGCTGGGTCGGACACCGGGGAGCTGTTTTTT. This codes for CSARAGSDTGELFF. The V call is TRBV20-1, the J call TRBJ2-2; D not resolved. Per the germline V gene, CDR1 is DFQATT and CDR2 is SNEGSKA (reference sequence). This CDR3 contains 14 residues. V was cut by 1 base and J by 3 bases, with 9 bases left in between.

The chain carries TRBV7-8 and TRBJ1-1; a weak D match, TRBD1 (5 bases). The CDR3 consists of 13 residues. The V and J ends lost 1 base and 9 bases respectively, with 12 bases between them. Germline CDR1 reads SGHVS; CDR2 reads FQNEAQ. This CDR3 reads CASSLVPDSQAFF. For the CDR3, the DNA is TGTGCCAGCAGCTTAGTCCCTGACAGCCAAGCTTTCTTT. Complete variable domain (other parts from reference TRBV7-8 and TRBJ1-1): GAGVSQSPRYKVAKRGQDVALRCDPISGHVSLFWYQQALGQGPEFLTYFQNEAQLDKSGLPSDRFFAERPEGSVSTLKIQRTQQEDSAVYLCASSLVPDSQAFFGQGTRLTVV.

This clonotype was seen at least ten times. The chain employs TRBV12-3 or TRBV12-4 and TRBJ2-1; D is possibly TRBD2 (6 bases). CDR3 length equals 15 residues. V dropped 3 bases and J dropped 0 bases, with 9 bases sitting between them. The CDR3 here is CASSFGGVSYNEQFF. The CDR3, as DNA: TGTGCCAGCAGTTTTGGAGGGGTCTCCTACAATGAGCAGTTCTTC.

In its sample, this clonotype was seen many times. CDR3 nucleotides: TGTGCCAGCAGCTTAGAGGGGGACAGGGGGGAAAAACTGTTTTTT. This encodes CASSLEGDRGEKLFF. V gene TRBV7-8 combines with J gene TRBJ1-4; 11 bases are shared with TRBD1. The junction had 3 bases not matched to a gene; V was cut back by 1 base and J by 8 bases. Germline CDR1 and CDR2: SGHVS and FQNEAQ. The CDR3 extends over 15 amino acids.

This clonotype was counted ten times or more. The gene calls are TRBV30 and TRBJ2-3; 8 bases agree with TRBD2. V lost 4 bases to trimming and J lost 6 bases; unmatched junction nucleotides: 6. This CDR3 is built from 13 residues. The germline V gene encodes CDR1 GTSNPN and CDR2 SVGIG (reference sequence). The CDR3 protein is CAWTTSGGDTQYF. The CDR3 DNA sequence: TGTGCCTGGACCACCTCGGGGGGGGATACGCAGTATTTT.

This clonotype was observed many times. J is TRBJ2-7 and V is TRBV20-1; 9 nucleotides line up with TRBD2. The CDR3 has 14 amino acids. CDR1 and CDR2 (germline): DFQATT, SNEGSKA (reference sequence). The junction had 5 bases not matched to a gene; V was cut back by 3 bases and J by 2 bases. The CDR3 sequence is CSARETSGTYEQYF. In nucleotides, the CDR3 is TGCAGTGCTAGGGAGACTAGCGGCACCTACGAGCAGTACTTC.